The entry that follows covers one T cell receptor (beta chain) sequence. At one of its ends the junction is not consistent with the germline gene, which may arise from a read error. The sample belongs to a study of OX40 agonist ivuxolimab in advanced cancers. Study information: A mean age of around 63 years, range about 20 to 85, was recorded, and approximately 85% were male. Of the participants, 35% to 50% had some prior anti-PD-1, anti-PD-L1 or anti-CTLA-4 therapy, which was allowed.

The CDR3 is 15 amino acids. Germline V gene sequence: CDR1 LNHDA, CDR2 SQIVND (reference sequence). The repertoire was sequenced with immunoSEQ multiplex PCR; TCRdb's copy has only in-frame clones and lacks some. This sample carries about 84,000 clones, about nine tenths of them seen once, and the ten largest clones take about 0.2%. The chain is built from TRBV19 and TRBJ2-1; either TRBD1 or TRBD2 may supply D (6 bases each). This sequence was found in an adult with an advanced solid tumor such as melanoma, head and neck, liver or kidney cancer. The sample consisted of CD4+ or CD8+ T cells sorted from blood, taken in a trial of the OX40 agonist ivuxolimab. The CDR3 loop is CASSLEGGPGNEQFF. CDR3 in DNA: TGTGCCAGTAGTTTAGAGGGGGGCCCAGGCAATGAGCAGTTCTTC.